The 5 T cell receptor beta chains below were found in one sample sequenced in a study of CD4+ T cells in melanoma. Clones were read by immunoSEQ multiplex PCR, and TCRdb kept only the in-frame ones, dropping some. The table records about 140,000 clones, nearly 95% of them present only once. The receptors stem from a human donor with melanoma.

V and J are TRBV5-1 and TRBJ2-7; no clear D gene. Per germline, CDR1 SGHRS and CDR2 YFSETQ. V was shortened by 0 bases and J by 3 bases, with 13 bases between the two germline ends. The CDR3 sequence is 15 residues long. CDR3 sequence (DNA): TGCGCCAGCAGCTTGGGGCAGCCGAGGAACTACGAGCAGTACTTC. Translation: CASSLGQPRNYEQYF.

CDR3 region: CASSLNFYNEQFF. CDR3 DNA sequence: TGCGCCAGCAGCTTGAACTTTTACAATGAGCAGTTCTTC. This rearrangement joins TRBV5-1 to TRBJ2-1; D gene uncertain. Germline V gene sequence: CDR1 SGHRS, CDR2 YFSETQ. The V end was cut by 1 base, the J end by 4 bases, with 6 bases between. The CDR3 extends over 13 amino acids.

The CDR3 loop reads CASSQQGYTEAFF. CDR3 bases: TGTGCCAGCAGTCAACAGGGGTACACTGAAGCTTTCTTT. This chain uses TRBV14 with TRBJ1-1; 7 bases match TRBD1. Trimming took 6 bases from V and 3 from J; bases not matched to a gene: 4. Looked up from germline, CDR1 is SGHDN and CDR2 is FVKESK. The length of the CDR3 is 13 residues.

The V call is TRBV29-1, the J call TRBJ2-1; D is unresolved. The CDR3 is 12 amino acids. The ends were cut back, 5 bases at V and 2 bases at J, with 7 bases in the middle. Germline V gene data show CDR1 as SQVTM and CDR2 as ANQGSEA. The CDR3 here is CSVPDPYNEQFF. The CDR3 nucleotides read TGCAGCGTTCCTGACCCCTACAATGAGCAGTTCTTC.

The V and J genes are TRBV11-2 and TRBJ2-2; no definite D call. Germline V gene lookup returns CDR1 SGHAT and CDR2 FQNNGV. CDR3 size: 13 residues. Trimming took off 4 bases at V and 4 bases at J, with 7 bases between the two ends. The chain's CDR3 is CASSSHLTGELFF. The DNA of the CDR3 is TGTGCCAGCAGCTCCCATCTCACCGGGGAGCTGTTTTTT.